The subject of this entry is one T cell receptor beta chain. Its antigen is unknown. Base qualities were left out, and no much larger clone turns up one base away. Spanning cysteine to phenylalanine, the CDR3 consists of 11 amino acids. Solely the CDR3 DNA is kept, with 33 bases framed from the first base. Reading the germline V gene (reference sequence) gives CDR1 MNHEY and CDR2 SMNVEV. At the junction V is shortened by 4 bases and J by 8 bases, with 9 bases in between. The data stem from a study of shared clonotypes between healthy human individuals (TCRdb year 2020). Regarding the complete study: The cohort comprised two women and a few men aged 18 to 49 years. Per donor, three plates each were used for CD4 naive and CD4 memory, two for CD8 naive, and one for CD8 memory. To estimate repertoire size and how much clonotypes are shared between individuals, the study performed deep sequencing of blood TCR repertoires from five healthy adults. To increase sequencing depth and limit assay-specific biases, TCR repertoire library preparation and sequencing were carried out by different laboratories using diverse techniques. Leukapheresis yielded between about 0.9 and 9.5 billion PBMCs per donor.

The paper as a whole reports these results and caveats: Naive subsets generally had larger estimated clonotype richness than memory subsets. Sampling was restricted to blood, and TCR repertoires in tissues likely differ from the TCR repertoires found in blood. Pairwise subsampling led to the expectation that sequencing depth would affect the degree of clonotype sharing among donors. Higher generation probabilities were observed for clonotypes shared by all four sorted-subset donors than for non-shared clonotypes. Because the study included a small number of donors, the genetic and exposure-history diversity represented was limited. Rarefaction of sorted-subset datasets indicated incomplete sequencing despite the large sequencing depth. Across several donors, about 4.5% of naive CD4, roughly 3.3% of naive CD8, approximately 2.5% of memory CD4, and approximately 0.42% of memory CD8 clonotypes were shared.

Donors were healthy HIV-negative adults with no recently reported acute infections or vaccinations. Every donor was a Caucasian adult residing in Nashville, Tennessee, USA. CD4+ T cells were enriched by magnetic negative selection, after which naive cells were positively selected on CD45RA and the negative fraction was taken as the memory subset. Blood was obtained by leukapheresis, after which PBMCs were separated by Ficoll-Histopaque density gradient centrifugation and cryopreserved in liquid nitrogen vapor phase. Purity and quantity of every magnetically sorted T cell population were checked by analytical flow cytometry. Genomic DNA was isolated from every sorted fraction and measured by UV absorbance on a Nanodrop 2000c. TCR CDR3 regions were amplified from genomic DNA by multiplex PCR using the deep immunoSEQ assay. Extracted genomic DNA from each cell subset was distributed evenly across all wells of several immunoSEQ 96-well plates, and each plate was treated as a replicate. For sorted subsets, about 200 ng genomic DNA, equal to tens of thousands of T cell genomes, was loaded into each replicate PCR. Purified libraries were measured with a Qubit 3.0 fluorometer, size-checked on a Bioanalyzer 2100, and measured again with the KAPA Library Quantification kit. Every immunoSEQ 96-well plate was sequenced on a separate single-read 150-cycle Illumina NextSeq 550 flow cell. Regarding the original processing steps: Because the immunoSEQ output held only junctional sequences and lacked quality scores, the filtering could not match the filtering applied to full-length reads. Sequences were annotated with PyIR, a Python wrapper for IgBLAST v1.9, using IMGT germline references to assign V/J genes and CDR3. Reads with weak V/J assignments (E-value above 1e-6), missing CDR3, stop codons, out-of-frame junctions, or ambiguous translated residues were removed. V3J clonotypes were defined by identical inferred V gene, J gene, and CDR3 amino acid sequence. To compute the percentage overlap between repertoires, the number of shared unique clonotypes was divided by the size of the smaller repertoire. RTK rarefaction, the Chao1 estimator, and Recon v2.1 estimates of unobserved clonotypes were used to assess repertoire richness. Generation probabilities for all TCRbeta clonotypes obtained by the gDNA method from a handful of donors were computed using OLGA. Entries here come from immuneACCESS through TCRdb and include only in-frame sequences with V and J called. Some clones fail to appear in such tables; in the studies checked, an unresolved V gene covers under half of the shortfall, and the cause of the remainder is unknown. The DNA gave D and trimming, while V, J and clone size come from that table. The sample table shows about 340,000 clones, and around four fifths are seen once. The ten largest clones take up over 9.5% of the sample.

This sequence uses TRBV27 and TRBJ2-7; the D segment cannot be called with confidence. Material: memory CD4+ T cells sorted from blood. The cell subset or site label corresponds to: CD45RA-negative fraction. The TCR comes from a man aged 25-40 years in good health. The DNA sequence is TGTGCCAGCAGTTCGGCTTTGAAGCAGTACTTC. It encodes CASSSALKQYF.